The 5 T cell receptor beta chains in this list originate from one sample, sequenced in a study of OX40 agonist ivuxolimab in advanced cancers. Libraries were prepared by immunoSEQ multiplex PCR; TCRdb keeps only in-frame clonotypes and omits some of them. This sample has 70,000 to 80,000 clones, with 94% found just once. The sequenced sample was CD4+ or CD8+ T cells sorted from blood, obtained in a trial of the OX40 agonist ivuxolimab. The origin of the receptors is an adult with an advanced solid tumor such as melanoma, head and neck, liver or kidney cancer.

The chain uses TRBV5-6 and TRBJ1-2; maybe TRBD1 (5 bases). Between the trimmed V and J ends, which lost 0 bases and 7 bases, there was a span of 10 bases. CDR3 length: 13 residues. CDR1 is SGHDT and CDR2 is YYEEEE in the germline V gene. CDR3 bases: TGTGCCAGCAGCTTGGGAAGGGGCGGTGGCTACACCTTC. Amino acid sequence: CASSLGRGGGYTF.

The rearrangement uses TRBV15 and TRBJ1-1, with D perhaps TRBD1 (5 bases). The CDR3 is 14 residues long. Germline-derived CDR1 and CDR2 are LNHNV and YYDKDF (reference sequence). The V gene lost 1 base and the J gene lost 6 bases, with 12 bases spanning the gap. CDR3 residues: CATSRVEGSPEAFF. CDR3 in DNA: TGTGCCACCAGCAGAGTTGAGGGGAGCCCTGAAGCTTTCTTT.

The V and J genes are TRBV28 and TRBJ2-7; maybe TRBD1 (6 bases). Germline CDR1 MDHEN, CDR2 SYDVKM. Trimming cost V 0 bases and J 5 bases, with 11 bases left between them. The CDR3 length is 14 residues. The CDR3 is CASSLWQGLDEQYF. The CDR3 DNA follows: TGTGCCAGCAGTTTATGGCAGGGGCTGGACGAGCAGTACTTC.

CDR3: CASSQGLSIYNEQFF. The CDR3 bases are TGTGCCAGCAGCCAGGGACTTTCCATCTACAATGAGCAGTTCTTC. The V call is TRBV7-2, the J call TRBJ2-1; tentatively, D is TRBD2 (6 bases). Deletions cut 5 bases from V and 3 bases from J, with 14 bases between. The CDR3 runs to 15 residues. Germline V lookup: CDR1 SGHTA, CDR2 FQGNSA.

J is TRBJ1-1 and V is TRBV7-8; TRBD1 agrees at 9 bases. Germline V gene data show CDR1 as SGHVS and CDR2 as FQNEAQ. Unmatched junction bases numbered 6, after V lost 0 bases and J lost 10 bases. This CDR3 is 14 amino acids long. CDR3 coding DNA: TGTGCCAGCAGCTTAGCGAGGGGGACAGGGCGAGCTTTCTTT. Protein product: CASSLARGTGRAFF.